Sequencing of this T cell receptor beta chain was carried out in a study of cytomegalovirus exposure and HLA in healthy donors. Study summary: Tens of millions of unique TCRs, all from HLA-typed donors, were included in an early release of the data.

This clone was found a few times. The antigen remains undetermined. The V gene lost 2 bases and the J gene lost 4 bases, with 17 bases spanning the gap. The germline CDR1 and CDR2 sequences are KGHSH and LQKENI. The CDR3 is 16 amino acids. 60 Vbeta and 13 Jbeta primers were used in PCR. Data came from immunoSEQ multiplex PCR; TCRdb stores just in-frame clones and leaves some out. The table includes 100,000 or so clones, roughly 70% detected once. Points from the study as a whole: In a later analysis, an Asian-associated ancestry cluster reportedly showed fewer N-insertions than the roughly 700-donor mean.

This TCR was recovered from a man in his fifties in good health and CMV-seronegative. Material for sequencing was PBMCs. V is TRBV18 and J is TRBJ2-5, with D tentatively TRBD2 (6 bases). Here the CDR3 DNA reads TGTGCCAGCTCACCAGGGGGGACGGTCGTTGGAGAGACCCAGTACTTC. This sequence encodes CASSPGGTVVGETQYF.